This T cell receptor (beta chain) came from a study of shared clonotypes between healthy human individuals. Overall study context: Contributing individuals were a couple of females and a few males aged 18 to 49.

Healthy adults negative for HIV, lacking recent acute infections or vaccinations, served as donors. General study points: Naive subsets generally had larger estimated richness than memory subsets.

Trimming shortened V by 2 bases and J by 0 bases, and 10 bases separated the two germline ends. Germline lookup yields CDR1 SGDLS and CDR2 YYNGEE. This CDR3 comprises 15 residues. Genomic DNA per cell subset filled all wells of several immunoSEQ plates. Repertoires were generated with immunoSEQ multiplex PCR, while TCRdb's copy carries only in-frame clones and drops some. The table has roughly 2.2 million clones, just under 95% seen once. In regard to this clone: No antigen is known for it.

This sequence was found in a young man in good health. Some clones in this sample may be carry-over from other donors' samples. Specimen: naive CD4+ T cells from PBMCs. Specified subset: CD45RA+ positively selected. The chain has TRBV9 and TRBJ2-3, with a tentative D call TRBD2 (5 bases). The CDR3 is CASSVLRTSTDTQYF. The CDR3 nucleotides read TGTGCCAGCAGCGTCCTTCGGACTAGCACAGATACGCAGTATTTT. Supplemented by reference TRBV9 and TRBJ2-3, the full variable domain reads DSGVTQTPKHLITATGQRVTLRCSPRSGDLSVYWYQQSLDQGLQFLIQYYNGEERAKGNILERFSAQQFPDLHSELNLSSLELGDSALYFCASSVLRTSTDTQYFGPGTRLTVL.